Shown below are 26 T cell receptor beta chains from a single sample sequenced in a study of blood T cell repertoires in COVID-19. Only in-frame clones appear in the TCRdb table, and some are missing; sequencing was by immunoSEQ multiplex PCR. Of hundreds of thousands of clones in the sample, 88% were seen once. What was sequenced was peripheral blood. Receptors were obtained from a woman in her 70s with COVID-19, enrolled during active disease.

The V gene is TRBV19, the J gene TRBJ2-7; 9 bases line up with TRBD2. Germline assignment: CDR1 LNHDA and CDR2 SQIVND (reference sequence). The CDR3 runs 14 residues. V dropped 5 bases and J dropped 6; count of bases not matched to a gene: 8. The CDR3: CASSWAGGPGEQYF. The CDR3 bases are TGTGCCAGTAGTTGGGCGGGGGGGCCCGGCGAGCAGTACTTC. Supplemented by reference TRBV19 and TRBJ2-7, the full variable domain reads DGGITQSPKYLFRKEGQNVTLSCEQNLNHDAMYWYRQDPGQGLRLIYYSQIVNDFQKGDIAEGYSVSREKKESFPLTVTSAQKNPTAFYLCASSWAGGPGEQYFGPGTRLTVT.

The chain uses TRBV7-2 and TRBJ2-3; 12 bases match TRBD2. This CDR3 has 14 residues. Losses at the gene ends were 7 bases for V and 4 bases for J; bases not matched to a gene: 3. Per germline, CDR1 SGHTA and CDR2 FQGNSA. The CDR3 is CASKPSGGADTQYF. CDR3 sequence (DNA): TGTGCCAGCAAACCTAGCGGGGGGGCAGATACGCAGTATTTT. Using reference TRBV7-2 and TRBJ2-3 for the parts outside the CDR3, the full variable domain is GAGVSQSPSNKVTEKGKDVELRCDPISGHTALYWYRQSLGQGLEFLIYFQGNSAPDKSGLPSDRFSAERTGGSVSTLTIQRTQQEDSAVYLCASKPSGGADTQYFGPGTRLTVL.

This rearrangement joins TRBV2 to TRBJ2-3; 10 positions agree with TRBD2. Germline CDR1 and CDR2: SNHLY and FYNNEI. CDR3 length equals 15 residues. V trimming: 7 bases; J trimming: 2 bases; junction bases outside the gene matches: 6. The CDR3 DNA is TGTGCCAGCAACCAGCGGGGGGGCTCCACAGATACGCAGTATTTT. Its translation is CASNQRGGSTDTQYF.

With respect to this clone: The sample has other DNA sequences that encode this CDR3 too. The gene calls are TRBV4-3 and TRBJ1-3; no reliable D call. Germline CDR1 LGHNA, CDR2 YSLEER. V lost 0 bases and J 0 bases, leaving 3 bases between the germline ends. The CDR3 totals 14 residues. CDR3 nucleotide sequence: TGCGCCAGCAGCCAAGATCTCTCTGGAAACACCATATATTTT. It translates to CASSQDLSGNTIYF.

This sequence joins TRBV6-2 or TRBV6-3 and TRBJ2-3; the match to TRBD2 covers 7 bases. This CDR3 region has 21 residues. The V and J ends lost 0 bases and 0 bases, in that order; junction bases with no gene match: 18. Germline V CDR1 and CDR2: MNHEY, SVGEGT. Written as DNA, the CDR3 is TGTGCCAGCAGTTACTCGGTGAGCGGGGACCACACCGATTCTAGCACAGATACGCAGTATTTT. Translation: CASSYSVSGDHTDSSTDTQYF.

This chain uses TRBV7-9 with TRBJ2-1; 8 bases agree with TRBD2. Per the germline V gene, CDR1 is SEHNR and CDR2 is FQNEAQ (reference sequence). This CDR3 region has 18 residues. Losses at the gene ends were 5 bases for V and 5 bases for J; bases not matched to a gene: 17. Here the CDR3 DNA reads TGTGCCAGCAGCCCCCCCCCAAGCGGGACTAGAGGTAACAATGAGCAGTTCTTC. Residues: CASSPPPSGTRGNNEQFF. The variable domain in full, with the rest retrieved from reference TRBV7-9 and TRBJ2-1, is DTGVSQNPRHKITKRGQNVTFRCDPISEHNRLYWYRQTLGQGPEFLTYFQNEAQLEKSRLLSDRFSAERPKGSFSTLEIQRTEQGDSAMYLCASSPPPSGTRGNNEQFFGPGTRLTVL.

The V and J genes are TRBV28 and TRBJ1-4; D ambiguous. The V gene's germline CDR1 is MDHEN and CDR2 SYDVKM. This CDR3 spans 13 amino acids. V was clipped by 1 base and J by 7 bases, with 7 bases between them. The CDR3 sequence is CASSLLAGEKLFF. CDR3 coding DNA: TGTGCCAGCAGTTTATTGGCAGGTGAAAAACTGTTTTTT.

The chain employs TRBV19 and TRBJ1-6, with 7 nucleotides matching TRBD1. V lost 8 bases to trimming and J lost 3 bases; unmatched junction nucleotides: 4. CDR1 is LNHDA, CDR2 SQIVND, per germline (reference sequence). The length of the CDR3 is 14 residues. In DNA, the CDR3 is TGTGCCAGTCGCAGGGGGATCTATAATTCACCCCTCCACTTT. It yields the protein CASRRGIYNSPLHF.

A word on this clone: Other DNA sequences in this specimen translate into the identical CDR3. The V call is TRBV18, the J call TRBJ1-3; TRBD1 agrees at 9 bases. The germline V gene encodes CDR1 KGHSH and CDR2 LQKENI. The CDR3 spans 16 residues. V was pared by 2 bases and J by 0 bases, with 2 bases of the junction left unmatched. The CDR3 sequence is CASSPTGGNSGNTIYF. The CDR3 DNA reads as TGTGCCAGCTCACCAACAGGGGGCAACTCTGGAAACACCATATATTTT.

This clone has only one observation. The CDR3 here is CASSIARGRGTGELFF. In DNA form, the CDR3 reads TGTGCCAGTAGTATAGCTAGGGGGCGTGGCACCGGGGAGCTGTTTTTT. The chain links TRBV19 to TRBJ2-2, with 7 bases that match TRBD1. Germline lookup yields CDR1 LNHDA and CDR2 SQIVND (reference sequence). Trimming took 1 base from V and 4 from J; bases not matched to a gene: 6. CDR3 length: 16 residues. The whole variable domain, filled in from reference TRBV19 and TRBJ2-2, reads DGGITQSPKYLFRKEGQNVTLSCEQNLNHDAMYWYRQDPGQGLRLIYYSQIVNDFQKGDIAEGYSVSREKKESFPLTVTSAQKNPTAFYLCASSIARGRGTGELFFGEGSRLTVL.

The gene calls are TRBV4-3 and TRBJ2-5; 12 bases are shared with TRBD2. With V trimmed by 0 bases and J by 0 bases, 11 bases remained unmatched. This CDR3 is built from 20 residues. Germline CDR1 reads LGHNA; CDR2 reads YSLEER. CDR3 nucleotide sequence: TGCGCCAGCAGCCAAGAAGTCACTAGCGGGGGGTTTTTGTACCAAGAGACCCAGTACTTC. Translating it yields CASSQEVTSGGFLYQETQYF.

This clone appeared once. The CDR3 sequence: CATSRDPQGSGNTIYF. The CDR3 coding sequence is TGTGCCACCAGCAGAGATCCCCAGGGATCTGGAAACACCATATATTTT. This chain links TRBV15 with TRBJ1-3; TRBD1 is a possible D gene (5 bases). The CDR3 contains 16 residues. Trimming left V 0 bases short and J 1 base short, with 10 bases between. Germline CDR1 reads LNHNV; CDR2 reads YYDKDF (reference sequence).

The chain links TRBV12-3 or TRBV12-4 to TRBJ2-3, with a possible D match to TRBD2 (6 bases). CDR3 length: 13 residues. Between the trimmed V and J ends, which lost 3 bases and 6 bases, there was a span of 10 bases. As DNA, the CDR3 is TGTGCCAGCAGTTTTTGGGGGGTGGATACGCAGTATTTT. Its translation: CASSFWGVDTQYF.

The rearrangement joins TRBV29-1 to TRBJ1-2; 8 nucleotides agree with TRBD1. The CDR3 covers 14 residues. V shed 0 bases, J shed 4 bases, and the junction held 4 bases outside the gene matches. Germline assignment: CDR1 SQVTM and CDR2 ANQGSEA. The CDR3 DNA follows: TGCAGCGTTGAAGACAGGGGGCTGAGCTATGGCTACACCTTC. Protein: CSVEDRGLSYGYTF.

This clone appeared a few times. The rearrangement joins TRBV18 to TRBJ1-2; D gene unclear. CDR1 and CDR2 from the germline V gene are KGHSH and LQKENI. The V and J ends lost 6 bases and 4 bases respectively, with 15 bases between them. This CDR3 region has 14 residues. CDR3 nucleotides: TGTGCCAGCTCTCCGAAAGACGGGAGCTATGGCTACACCTTC. Translated: CASSPKDGSYGYTF.

The chain joins TRBV5-1 to TRBJ1-2; possibly TRBD1 for D (5 bases). Trimming cost V 0 bases and J 2 bases, with 14 bases left between them. The CDR3 covers 16 residues. The germline V gene has CDR1 SGHRS and CDR2 YFSETQ. The CDR3 region is CASSLGRQGPNYGYTF. As DNA, the CDR3 is TGCGCCAGCAGCTTGGGTAGGCAGGGCCCCAACTATGGCTACACCTTC.

V and J are TRBV12-3 or TRBV12-4 and TRBJ1-1; D gene uncertain. CDR3 length: 11 amino acids. V was pared by 2 bases and J by 10 bases, with 8 bases between. The CDR3 spells CASSLQGGAFF. CDR3 DNA: TGTGCCAGCAGTTTACAAGGAGGAGCTTTCTTT.

This clone is a singleton in its sample. V gene TRBV19 combines with J gene TRBJ1-5; D uncertain. In germline, CDR1 is LNHDA, CDR2 SQIVND (reference sequence). The CDR3 contains 15 residues. Trimming removed 3 bases at V and 5 bases at J, with 14 bases between. The chain's CDR3 is CASSIVGSGYQPQHF. CDR3 nucleotide sequence: TGTGCCAGTAGTATCGTGGGGTCGGGGTATCAGCCCCAGCATTTT.

The genes are TRBV6-5 and TRBJ1-2; 9 bases agree with TRBD1. The CDR3 is 15 amino acids. CDR1 is MNHEY and CDR2 is SVGAGI in the germline V gene. With 8 bases clipped from V and 6 bases from J, the junction kept 13 bases outside the gene matches. The chain's CDR3 is CASAPTGGDLHGYTF. The CDR3 DNA reads TGTGCCAGCGCCCCAACAGGGGGCGATTTGCATGGCTACACCTTC.

This clone appeared once. The chain employs TRBV29-1 and TRBJ2-7; D not certain. CDR3 length: 14 residues. V lost 7 bases to trimming and J lost 4 bases, with 20 bases between them. CDR1 SQVTM and CDR2 ANQGSEA come from the germline V gene. CDR3 in DNA: TGCAGCGCCTCAGTTGGAGATGTCGGTTACGAGCAGTACTTC. Translation gives CSASVGDVGYEQYF.

This chain connects TRBV10-2 to TRBJ2-7; TRBD1 is a possible D gene (5 bases). Trimming took off 6 bases at V and 6 bases at J, with 9 bases between the two ends. CDR1 and CDR2 (germline): WSHSY, SAAADI. CDR3 length: 11 residues. The CDR3 protein is CASRVGVEQYF. The CDR3 DNA reads TGCGCCAGCAGGGTAGGGGTCGAGCAGTACTTC.

The chain employs TRBV11-2 and TRBJ2-6; 8 bases match TRBD2. The CDR3 extends over 13 amino acids. Germline lookup yields CDR1 SGHAT and CDR2 FQNNGV. The V and J ends lost 1 base and 12 bases, in that order; junction bases with no gene match: 2. CDR3 nucleotides: TGTGCCAGCAGCTTAGGACGGGAGGGCGTCCTGACTTTC. It translates to CASSLGREGVLTF.

This chain uses TRBV24-1 with TRBJ2-1; 8 bases map to TRBD2. J was trimmed by 5 bases and V by 3 bases; bases with no gene match: 8. Looked up from germline, CDR1 is KGHDR and CDR2 is SFDVKD. The CDR3 is 16 residues long. In nucleotides, the CDR3 is TGTGCCACCAGTGATCCCCGCGGGGGGCAAAACAATGAGCAGTTCTTC. Translating gives CATSDPRGGQNNEQFF.

J is TRBJ1-2 and V is TRBV6-5; no definite D call. This CDR3 contains 13 residues. From germline, CDR1 is MNHEY and CDR2 SVGAGI. The ends were cut back, 2 bases at V and 2 bases at J, with 6 bases in the middle. The CDR3 DNA reads TGTGCCAGCAGTTACAACAGCAACTATGGCTACACCTTC. Amino acid sequence: CASSYNSNYGYTF.

This clone was seen only a few times. The chain couples TRBV29-1 to TRBJ1-2, with 7 positions matching TRBD1. V was clipped by 6 bases and J by 3 bases; unmatched bases: 7. The CDR3 contains 13 residues. Germline CDR1 is SQVTM and CDR2 is ANQGSEA. CDR3 coding DNA: TGCAGCGTCGCGGCCGGGACAGACTATGGCTACACCTTC. Amino acids: CSVAAGTDYGYTF.

The genes are TRBV3-1 (or the pseudogene TRBV3-2) and TRBJ1-1; TRBD1 might be the D (5 bases). The CDR3 extends over 15 amino acids. Germline lookup yields CDR1 LGHDT and CDR2 YNNKEL (reference sequence). V was clipped by 4 bases and J by 1 base, with 13 bases between them. The CDR3 region has the DNA TGTGCCAGCAGCCCTTCTCAGGGAGGGAACACTGAAGCTTTCTTT. This encodes CASSPSQGGNTEAFF.